The 19 T cell receptor beta chains presented below share a single source sample, sequenced in a study of T cells after yellow fever vaccination. MiXCR was run by TCRdb on the 5' RACE reads, yielding one entry per CDR3 protein. The profile covers a few hundred thousand distinct CDR3 sequences, with roughly a sixth appearing a single time and 17% taken by the ten largest. This material consisted of PBMCs, taken around 5 days after the first yellow fever vaccination. These receptors were obtained from a man aged 18 to 29 who received the YFV17D yellow fever vaccine.

This clonotype has a count of ten or more. The rearrangement links TRBV5-1 to TRBJ2-3; 7 bases agree with TRBD2. CDR1 is SGHRS, CDR2 YFSETQ, per germline. The CDR3 runs to 13 residues. V shed 7 bases and J 2 bases; nucleotides not matched to a gene: 4. This CDR3 is CASAKRDTDTQYF. The CDR3 DNA reads as TGCGCCAGCGCTAAGCGGGACACAGATACGCAGTATTTT.

There are many counts of this clonotype. V usage is TRBV11-2 and J usage is TRBJ2-3; no reliable D call. The CDR3 totals 14 residues. In germline, CDR1 is SGHAT, CDR2 FQNNGV. The ends were cut back, 5 bases at V and 1 base at J, with 10 bases in the middle. CDR3 in amino acids: CASSPGAGTDTQYF. CDR3 nucleotides: TGTGCCAGCAGCCCCGGCGCCGGCACAGATACGCAGTATTTT.

This clonotype was detected only a few times. This chain links TRBV7-2 with TRBJ2-1; no definite D call. Germline assignment: CDR1 SGHTA and CDR2 FQGNSA. The germline V and J ends were trimmed by 2 bases and 4 bases, with 18 bases remaining between them. CDR3 length: 17 residues. The CDR3 loop is CASSLSEMRAIYNEQFF. CDR3 nucleotides: TGTGCCAGCAGCTTAAGTGAAATGAGAGCGATTTACAATGAGCAGTTCTTC.

This chain connects TRBV6-1 to TRBJ2-5; the match to TRBD1 covers 8 bases. The CDR3 covers 14 residues. Germline V gene sequence: CDR1 MNHNS, CDR2 SASEGT. V was clipped by 6 bases and J by 2 bases; unmatched bases: 5. The CDR3 DNA reads as TGTGCCAGCAGAGGGACAGGCACTCAAGAGACCCAGTACTTC. It is translated as CASRGTGTQETQYF.

V and J are TRBV27 and TRBJ2-2, with unresolved D. The CDR3 is 13 residues long. Germline values: CDR1 MNHEY, CDR2 SMNVEV (reference sequence). Trimming took off 3 bases at V and 6 bases at J, with 8 bases between the two ends. The CDR3 here is CASSFMGSGELFF. The CDR3 DNA reads as TGTGCCAGCAGTTTCATGGGTTCCGGGGAGCTGTTTTTT.

This clonotype came up a few times. The chain links TRBV27 to TRBJ1-2; tentatively, D is TRBD1 (5 bases). This CDR3 is built from 16 residues. The ends were cut back, 3 bases at V and 8 bases at J, with 22 bases in the middle. CDR1 is MNHEY and CDR2 is SMNVEV in the germline V gene (reference sequence). The CDR3 DNA is TGTGCCAGCAGTTTTTTACGGTCGGGGGGATCTAAGGGCTACACCTTC. This translates into CASSFLRSGGSKGYTF.

The chain recombines TRBV6-1 with TRBJ2-2; TRBD2 matches at 13 bases. With V trimmed by 6 bases and J by 6 bases, 10 bases remained unmatched. The germline V gene encodes CDR1 MNHNS and CDR2 SASEGT. There are 17 residues in the CDR3. The CDR3 DNA is TGTGCCAGCAGGCGAACTAGCGGGGGGGGTAATTCCGGGGAGCTGTTTTTT. This encodes CASRRTSGGGNSGELFF.

The genes are TRBV7-9 and TRBJ2-1, with 8 bases aligning to TRBD1. The CDR3 has 16 residues. V dropped 5 bases and J dropped 2; count of bases not matched to a gene: 8. Germline V gives CDR1 SEHNR, CDR2 FQNEAQ (reference sequence). CDR3 amino acids: CASSPTDRGAYNEQFF. CDR3 sequence (DNA): TGTGCCAGCAGCCCCACCGACAGGGGCGCCTACAATGAGCAGTTCTTC.

The chain links TRBV6-2 or TRBV6-3 to TRBJ2-7; a weak D match, TRBD2 (7 bases). V lost 4 bases and J 7 bases, leaving 14 bases between the germline ends. Germline CDR1 and CDR2: MNHEY and SVGEGT. This CDR3 contains 13 residues. The DNA of the CDR3 is TGTGCCAGCAGTTTCCGGACAGCGGGGGAGCAGTACGTC. It specifies CASSFRTAGEQYV.

This clonotype was detected a few times. The chain is built from TRBV29-1 and TRBJ2-3; D perhaps matches TRBD1 (5 bases). The CDR3 has 12 amino acids. V was shortened by 0 bases and J by 10 bases, with 11 bases between the two germline ends. Germline values: CDR1 SQVTM, CDR2 ANQGSEA. Here the CDR3 reads CSVEEPPRAQYF. DNA for the CDR3: TGCAGCGTTGAAGAGCCGCCCAGGGCGCAGTATTTT.

V and J are TRBV7-9 and TRBJ1-5; no clear D gene. Trimming cost V 2 bases and J 6 bases, with 8 bases left between them. CDR3 size: 13 residues. Germline assignment: CDR1 SEHNR and CDR2 FQNEAQ (reference sequence). In DNA form, the CDR3 reads TGTGCCAGCAGCTTAAGCGGCCCTCAGCCCCAGCATTTT. Amino acids: CASSLSGPQPQHF.

This clonotype has only a few counts. The chain carries TRBV4-3 and TRBJ2-5; 9 bases are shared with TRBD2. V was pared by 0 bases and J by 5 bases, with 16 bases of the junction left unmatched. Germline V gives CDR1 LGHNA, CDR2 YSLEER. This CDR3 is built from 19 residues. In nucleotides, the CDR3 is TGCGCCAGCAGCCAAGATCGAACTGCGAGCGGGGGGTGGGGCGAGACCCAGTACTTC. Protein: CASSQDRTASGGWGETQYF.

The V call is TRBV28, the J call TRBJ2-7; D might be TRBD2 (5 bases). Germline assignment: CDR1 MDHEN and CDR2 SYDVKM. The CDR3 consists of 14 residues. The ends were cut back, 7 bases at V and 6 bases at J, with 19 bases in the middle. CDR3 region: CASTHSGSSAEQYV. The CDR3 DNA follows: TGTGCCAGCACTCATTCGGGGAGTTCGGCCGAGCAGTACGTC.

The chain recombines TRBV7-9 with TRBJ1-1, with unresolved D. The V end was cut by 3 bases, the J end by 6 bases, with 14 bases between. Per the germline V gene, CDR1 is SEHNR and CDR2 is FQNEAQ (reference sequence). This CDR3 is built from 14 residues. CDR3 DNA sequence: TGTGCCAGCAGCTTGGAGGCCGGGGATCCTGAAGCTTTCTTT. It is translated as CASSLEAGDPEAFF.

This clonotype showed up just a few times. The chain is built from TRBV19 and TRBJ1-3, with D tentatively TRBD1 (5 bases). CDR1 and CDR2 (germline): LNHDA, SQIVND (reference sequence). V was shortened by 3 bases and J by 4 bases, with 22 bases between the two germline ends. CDR3 length: 18 amino acids. CDR3 in amino acids: CASSIGARGATSGNTIYF. CDR3 sequence (DNA): TGTGCCAGTAGTATTGGAGCGAGAGGGGCTACCTCCGGAAACACCATATATTTT.

This clonotype was seen a few times. The V gene is TRBV6-2 or TRBV6-3, the J gene TRBJ1-2; D call uncertain. Germline CDR1 reads MNHEY; CDR2 reads SVGEGT. Trimming left V 0 bases short and J 4 bases short, with 15 bases between. The CDR3 is 16 residues long. CDR3 residues: CASSYSKFEGGYGYTF. The CDR3 DNA reads TGTGCCAGCAGTTACTCGAAGTTTGAGGGAGGCTATGGCTACACCTTC.

In this sample, this clonotype turned up a few times. The chain combines TRBV15 with TRBJ1-1, with TRBD1 identical over 7 bases. Germline-derived CDR1 and CDR2 are LNHNV and YYDKDF (reference sequence). Losses at the gene ends were 1 base for V and 2 bases for J; bases not matched to a gene: 10. CDR3 length: 17 amino acids. In nucleotides, the CDR3 is TGTGCCACCAGCAGAGTAACAGGGGCTCGTTACAACACTGAAGCTTTCTTT. It yields the protein CATSRVTGARYNTEAFF.

The table lists this clonotype with a few counts. The gene calls are TRBV6-2 or TRBV6-3 and TRBJ2-1; tentative D call: TRBD2 (5 bases). This CDR3 spans 13 amino acids. The V end lost 7 bases, the J end lost 2 bases, and 9 bases lay between the germline ends. Germline V lookup: CDR1 MNHEY, CDR2 SVGEGT. The CDR3 bases are TGTGCCAGCACGGACTCTCCCTACAATGAGCAGTTCTTC. Translation: CASTDSPYNEQFF.

This clonotype was seen more than once but under ten times. The chain recombines TRBV2 with TRBJ2-2; D tentatively fits TRBD1 or TRBD2 (6 bases each). This CDR3 is built from 14 residues. V lost 7 bases, J lost 5 bases, and 14 bases lay in between. Per the germline V gene, CDR1 is SNHLY and CDR2 is FYNNEI. CDR3 sequence (DNA): TGTGCCAGCAACACCGGGGGCTCGACCGGGGAGCTGTTTTTT. Translated, it gives CASNTGGSTGELFF. Full variable domain (remainder filled in from reference TRBV2 and TRBJ2-2): EPEVTQTPSHQVTQMGQEVILRCVPISNHLYFYWYRQILGQKVEFLVSFYNNEISEKSEIFDDQFSVERPDGSNFTLKIRSTKLEDSAMYFCASNTGGSTGELFFGEGSRLTVL.